This passage covers 22 T cell receptor beta chains from one sample sequenced in a study of CD8 T cells in Susac syndrome. Reverse transcription of roughly 0.45 to 1 ug RNA used random hexamers. TCRdb reprocessed the immunoSEQ multiplex PCR reads via MiXCR and lists one record per CDR3 protein. The table has about 130,000 distinct CDR3 sequences, nearly 95% seen once. The sequencing input was CD4+ T cells from PBMCs. The receptors derive from a human donor in good health.

V usage is TRBV7-2 and J usage is TRBJ2-5, with D possibly TRBD2 on 5 matching bases. Germline loops: CDR1 SGHTA, CDR2 FQGNSA. Deletions cut 1 base from V and 5 bases from J, with 11 bases between. The CDR3 spans 14 residues. In DNA form, the CDR3 reads TGTGCCAGCAGCTTAGGGCAGCGGTACGAGACCCAGTACTTC. This translates into CASSLGQRYETQYF.

V is TRBV18 and J is TRBJ1-1; D remains unclear. Germline V lookup: CDR1 KGHSH, CDR2 LQKENI. This CDR3 is built from 12 residues. Trimming left V 0 bases short and J 1 base short, with 0 bases between. Here the CDR3 reads CASSPPNTEAFF. As DNA, the CDR3 is TGTGCCAGCTCACCACCGAACACTGAAGCTTTCTTT.

The V call is TRBV5-1, the J call TRBJ1-5, with 9 bases identical to TRBD1. CDR3 length: 14 residues. CDR1 SGHRS and CDR2 YFSETQ come from the germline V gene. V lost 7 bases to trimming and J lost 1 base; unmatched junction nucleotides: 3. The CDR3, as DNA: TGCGCCAGCCGGACAGGGGAAAGCAATCAGCCCCAGCATTTT. This translates into CASRTGESNQPQHF.

The V call is TRBV14, the J call TRBJ2-3; D not certain. Between the trimmed V and J ends, which lost 3 bases and 6 bases, there was a span of 10 bases. The CDR3 consists of 13 residues. Germline V gives CDR1 SGHDN, CDR2 FVKESK. CDR3 loop: CASSQNTLDTQYF. DNA for the CDR3: TGTGCCAGCAGCCAGAACACCCTCGATACGCAGTATTTT.

V and J are TRBV5-1 and TRBJ1-2, with D possibly being TRBD1 (6 bases). Looked up from germline, CDR1 is SGHRS and CDR2 is YFSETQ. Trimming removed 4 bases from V and 7 bases from J, with 26 bases in between. The CDR3 is made up of 17 amino acids. CDR3 region: CASSPEGVRALSRGYTF. The CDR3 coding sequence is TGCGCCAGCAGCCCCGAGGGGGTCAGGGCTCTATCGCGTGGCTACACCTTC.

This rearrangement joins TRBV7-2 to TRBJ2-3; 7 bases align to TRBD2. V was pared by 4 bases and J by 5 bases, with 21 bases of the junction left unmatched. The CDR3 is made up of 19 amino acids. CDR1 and CDR2 (germline): SGHTA, FQGNSA. The CDR3 here is CASSSREVSGSTRLDTQYF. Here the CDR3 DNA reads TGTGCCAGCAGCTCCCGAGAAGTTAGCGGGTCCACCAGGCTAGATACGCAGTATTTT.

The J gene is TRBJ1-1, the V gene TRBV20-1; 8 bases match TRBD1. V lost 5 bases and J lost 1; bases outside the gene matches: 6. Germline V lookup: CDR1 DFQATT, CDR2 SNEGSKA (reference sequence). This CDR3 contains 14 residues. CDR3 amino acids: CSAEDRGWNTEAFF. The CDR3, as DNA: TGCAGTGCTGAAGACAGGGGTTGGAACACTGAAGCTTTCTTT.

V gene TRBV18 combines with J gene TRBJ1-4; 7 positions agree with TRBD1. Germline V gene data show CDR1 as KGHSH and CDR2 as LQKENI. This CDR3 has 17 residues. Unmatched junction bases numbered 8, after V lost 4 bases and J lost 0 bases. The CDR3 nucleotides read TGTGCCAGCTCACAAATGCGGGACAGTGCAACTAATGAAAAACTGTTTTTT. Encoded protein: CASSQMRDSATNEKLFF.

This clonotype was observed a few times. The rearrangement uses TRBV3-1 and TRBJ2-5; D not resolved. This CDR3 is 12 amino acids long. V was pared by 3 bases and J by 4 bases, with 6 bases between. Per the germline V gene, CDR1 is LGHDT and CDR2 is YNNKEL (reference sequence). The CDR3 nucleotides read TGTGCCAGCAGCCAGACCAGAGAGACCCAGTACTTC. It yields the protein CASSQTRETQYF.

The rearrangement uses TRBV7-7 and TRBJ2-5, with D possibly being TRBD1 or TRBD2 (5 bases each). V was shortened by 9 bases and J by 7 bases, with 15 bases between the two germline ends. This CDR3 comprises 12 residues. CDR1 is SSHAT and CDR2 is FNYEAQ in the germline V gene (reference sequence). DNA for the CDR3: TGTGCCAGAGGGGACCGTCACGGGACCCAGTACTTC. This codes for CARGDRHGTQYF.

This clonotype appeared once. The genes are TRBV30 and TRBJ2-1; D possibly corresponds to TRBD1 (5 bases). In germline, CDR1 is GTSNPN, CDR2 SVGIG (reference sequence). V lost 4 bases, J lost 6 bases, and 7 bases lay in between. This CDR3 has 11 residues. CDR3 in DNA: TGTGCCTGGACAGGGATCAATGAGCAGTTCTTC. This gives the protein CAWTGINEQFF.

The chain employs TRBV6-5 and TRBJ2-1, with unresolved D. V shed 4 bases and J shed 0 bases, with 10 bases lying between them. The CDR3 consists of 15 residues. CDR1 MNHEY and CDR2 SVGAGI come from the germline V gene. CDR3 residues: CASSFDPNSYNEQFF. The CDR3 DNA sequence: TGTGCCAGCAGTTTCGACCCTAACTCCTACAATGAGCAGTTCTTC.

This clonotype occurred once. The chain links TRBV23-1 to TRBJ2-7, with D uncertain. TRBV23-1 is designated an ORF whose function remains uncertain. The V gene lost 8 bases and the J gene lost 0 bases, with 5 bases spanning the gap. This CDR3 is 11 amino acids long. The CDR3 reads CASRVSYEQYF. CDR3 nucleotide sequence: TGCGCCAGCCGGGTCTCCTACGAGCAGTACTTC.

The V gene is TRBV6-2 or TRBV6-3, the J gene TRBJ2-7; 8 positions match TRBD1. The CDR3 sequence is 12 residues long. Germline CDR1 reads MNHEY; CDR2 reads SVGEGT. V trimming: 8 bases; J trimming: 11 bases; junction bases outside the gene matches: 11. This CDR3 is CASCCQGASKYF. The CDR3 DNA reads as TGTGCCAGCTGTTGTCAGGGGGCTTCAAAGTACTTC.

The rearrangement links TRBV10-3 to TRBJ2-1; TRBD2 aligns across 8 bases. Germline CDR1 ENHRY, CDR2 SYGVKD. CDR3 size: 12 residues. Trimming removed 2 bases from V and 9 bases from J; junction bases left unmatched: 0. The DNA of the CDR3 is TGTGCCATCAGTGAGACTAGCGGTGAGCAGTTCTTC. It translates to CAISETSGEQFF.

This CDR3 is CASSYSIVGPTGLDTQYF. DNA of the CDR3: TGTGCCAGCAGTTACTCGATTGTAGGGCCAACGGGGCTAGATACGCAGTATTTT. The chain joins TRBV6-2 or TRBV6-3 to TRBJ2-3; D tentatively reads TRBD1 or TRBD2 (5 bases each). The V end was cut by 0 bases, the J end by 5 bases, with 21 bases between. Germline CDR1 and CDR2: MNHEY and SVGEGT. CDR3 length equals 18 residues.

V and J are TRBV20-1 and TRBJ1-2; 12 nucleotides match TRBD1. CDR1 and CDR2 (germline): DFQATT, SNEGSKA (reference sequence). The ends lost 1 base at V and 4 bases at J; junction bases unmatched: 1. This CDR3 is built from 14 residues. The CDR3 is CSARGGQGAYGYTF. The CDR3, as DNA: TGCAGTGCTAGAGGGGGACAGGGGGCCTATGGCTACACCTTC.

The table lists this clonotype with a count of one. V is TRBV18 and J is TRBJ2-7, with D maybe TRBD1 (5 bases). This CDR3 has 14 residues. Germline CDR1 KGHSH, CDR2 LQKENI. The V and J ends lost 3 bases and 1 base respectively, with 10 bases between them. The CDR3 DNA sequence: TGTGCCAGCTCACCGGGGCAGGATTCCTACGAGCAGTACTTC. The encoded protein is CASSPGQDSYEQYF.

This rearrangement joins TRBV3-1 to TRBJ2-1; 8 bases are a match to TRBD1. Per germline, CDR1 LGHDT and CDR2 YNNKEL (reference sequence). The V segment lost 5 bases and the J segment 3 bases; nucleotides outside the gene matches: 3. The length of the CDR3 is 14 residues. CDR3 DNA sequence: TGTGCCAGCAGCGACAGGGGCCTCTACAATGAGCAGTTCTTC. It translates to CASSDRGLYNEQFF.

This clonotype was counted a single time. The chain uses TRBV28 and TRBJ1-5; 11 bases are a match to TRBD1. The ends lost 7 bases at V and 9 bases at J; junction bases unmatched: 8. The CDR3 consists of 14 residues. From germline, CDR1 is MDHEN and CDR2 SYDVKM. CDR3 sequence: CASKGTGGSTPQHF. The CDR3 DNA reads as TGTGCCAGCAAAGGGACAGGGGGATCGACGCCCCAGCATTTT.

The rearrangement uses TRBV12-3 or TRBV12-4 and TRBJ2-1; D unresolved. CDR3 length: 15 residues. Trimming took 5 bases from V and 0 from J, leaving 11 bases between them. The CDR3, as DNA: TGTGCCAGCAGTCAAGACGGTAACTCCTACAATGAGCAGTTCTTC. Translation: CASSQDGNSYNEQFF.

As regards this clonotype: One end of the junction fails to match germline, which may point to a read error. The genes are TRBV28 and TRBJ2-1, with unresolved D. The CDR3 is made up of 11 amino acids. Germline V lookup: CDR1 MDHEN, CDR2 SYDVKM. This CDR3 reads CASSLYYEQFF. The CDR3 DNA sequence: TGTGCCAGCAGCTTATACTATGAGCAGTTCTTC.